The clone carrying this TCR beta chain was recorded many times. This record belongs to a study of read filtering for tumor transcriptome and immune sequencing. As for the study in general: By R-ISS, stages I, II and III held about 8, 15 and 7 patients. Whole-transcriptome libraries were prepared after DNase treatment. IR-seq gave about 3.5 to 11 million TCR reads per sample; RNA-seq gave about 80 to 1273.

CDR3 length equals 13 residues. Germline CDR1 is SNHLY and CDR2 is FYNNEI. The V gene lost 6 bases and the J gene lost 4 bases, with 10 bases spanning the gap. The library was built from roughly 400 ng RNA with molecular barcoded adaptors for alpha/delta and beta/gamma chains. One entry per CDR3 protein, called by TCRdb with MiXCR from the reads. The repertoire holds 40,000 or so distinct CDR3 sequences, with 11% to 15% as singletons. The gene calls are TRBV2 and TRBJ1-5; possible D gene TRBD1, 5 bases. Sequences were obtained from a population of CD138-negative cells sorted from bone marrow. The receptor was derived from a donor at least 40 years old with multiple myeloma. CDR3 DNA: TGTGCCAGCAGGAAGACAGTAAATCAGCCCCAGCATTTT. This codes for CASRKTVNQPQHF. Variable domain in full (rest from reference TRBV2 and TRBJ1-5): EPEVTQTPSHQVTQMGQEVILRCVPISNHLYFYWYRQILGQKVEFLVSFYNNEISEKSEIFDDQFSVERPDGSNFTLKIRSTKLEDSAMYFCASRKTVNQPQHFGDGTRLSIL.